This T cell receptor (beta chain) was documented in a study of spatial heterogeneity in lung cancer (dated by TCRdb to the late 2010s). For the wider study: Samples were obtained from 70 to 85 patients with early-stage, untreated non-small cell lung cancer from the lung TRACERx cohort. The study quantitatively compared TCR alpha and beta repertoires across multiple tumor regions, matched nontumor lung and blood in non-small cell lung cancer. Nonsynonymous mutation counts, determined by whole-exome sequencing of tumor tissue, were related to features of the TCR repertoire. Follow-up PBMC samples were sequenced whenever available, with the median time to follow-up being 2 to 3 years after resection. Both alpha and beta chains were TCR-sequenced in 200 to 250 tumor regions, around 64 matched nontumor lung samples and more than 50 PBMC samples obtained at surgery. In the raw uncorrected reads, each unique combination of TCR and UMI appeared more than ten times on average. More beta-chain than alpha-chain transcripts were consistently detected, likely reflecting higher beta-chain transcript abundance. Broad study findings and their caveats: Additional single-cell paired TCR alpha and beta sequencing was considered necessary to confirm, at a functional level, the hypothesis that regional TCRs recognize regional mutations. Only roughly 15 patients were included in comparisons of baseline and follow-up blood repertoires. Ubiquitous expanded tumor TCRs showed up in blood more often at tumor resection than at routine follow-up.

Its CDR3 holds 14 amino acids, cysteine through phenylalanine. Of the read, only the CDR3 DNA is kept; its 42 bases are in frame from base 1. Via the germline V gene, CDR1 is MDHEN and CDR2 SYDVKM. V ends up 10 bases short and J 0 bases short, with an unmatched junction base count of 9. The method was 5' RACE. The instrument was a NextSeq 500. In the TCR library protocol, a unique molecular identifier was attached to each TCR cDNA molecule so that PCR and sequencing errors could be corrected. The authors processed their data as follows. Decombinator tools were used for TCR identification, UMI-based error correction and CDR3 extraction. TCRs above a frequency of 2 per 1,000, corresponding to the top 1% of the tumor frequency distribution, were defined as expanded. Each repertoire was subsampled 100 times to 5,000 TCRs, after which Renyi diversity was computed with the R vegan package. CDR3 similarity networks were built from amino acid triplet string-kernel similarity, with CDR3s being connected when pairwise similarity was above 0.82. The public reads were quality trimmed at Q25 with fastp and then assembled into clones with MiXCR by TCRdb, keeping productive beta chains. Every entry covers one CDR3 protein and lists the most common genes and DNA from its rows. The V and J calls shown here were made by TCRdb, not taken from the authors' results. The sample table holds tens of thousands of distinct CDR3 sequences, of which almost 10% were seen once. About 20% of the sample lies in the top ten.

According to the study, the label for this sample's time point signals: blood at routine non-recurrence follow-up after resection. Whole RNA extracted from tumor and nontumor lung tissue, or from cryopreserved PBMC samples, was used for TCR sequencing without cell sorting. Patients were selected for TCR sequencing only if sufficient RNA was available from at least two tumor regions. This clonotype is termed medium-sized (0.01 to 0.1%). Its binding antigen is unknown. No much larger clone is present one base from it, and per-base qualities are unavailable. The sample was PBMCs, taken at follow-up. The TCR comes from a male donor with early-stage non-small cell lung cancer. Recombination joined TRBV28 with TRBJ2-7, and TRBD1 aligns with 7 junction nucleotides. DNA sequence: TGTGCCATCGCACGGACAGGATTCTCCTACGAGCAGTACTTC. It codes for CAIARTGFSYEQYF.